This paragraph reports one T cell receptor (beta chain). Its antigen is currently unknown. Replicate sorted-subset PCRs were loaded with roughly 200 ng DNA, about 30,000 T cell genomes. Measured with immunoSEQ multiplex PCR; TCRdb has only the in-frame clones, and not every one. The sample has over 2 million clones; around 96% are singletons. The ends lost 6 bases at V and 8 bases at J; junction bases unmatched: 10. The CDR3 has 14 amino acids. Germline values: CDR1 SGHDN, CDR2 FVKESK. Selected positively for CCR7 and CD45RO-negative, naive CD8 cells excluded terminally differentiated effector memory CD45RA+ cells. This record comes from a study of shared clonotypes between healthy human individuals. Study-level points and caveats: Rarefaction analysis demonstrated incomplete sorted-subset sequencing notwithstanding large depth. Clonotype sharing among donors was thought likely to change with sequencing depth.

The V and J genes are TRBV14 and TRBJ2-1, with 7 bases identical to TRBD2. The receptor was isolated from a man aged 18 to 30 in good health. Material for sequencing was naive CD8+ T cells sorted from blood. Written as DNA, the CDR3 is TGTGCCAGCAGTCTCTGGGAGGGATGGTATGAGCAGTTCTTC. Protein product: CASSLWEGWYEQFF. Based on the CDR3 plus reference TRBV14 and TRBJ2-1, the full variable domain is EAGVTQFPSHSVIEKGQTVTLRCDPISGHDNLYWYRRVMGKEIKFLLHFVKESKQDESGMPNNRFLAERTGGTYSTLKVQPAELEDSGVYFCASSLWEGWYEQFFGPGTRLTVL.